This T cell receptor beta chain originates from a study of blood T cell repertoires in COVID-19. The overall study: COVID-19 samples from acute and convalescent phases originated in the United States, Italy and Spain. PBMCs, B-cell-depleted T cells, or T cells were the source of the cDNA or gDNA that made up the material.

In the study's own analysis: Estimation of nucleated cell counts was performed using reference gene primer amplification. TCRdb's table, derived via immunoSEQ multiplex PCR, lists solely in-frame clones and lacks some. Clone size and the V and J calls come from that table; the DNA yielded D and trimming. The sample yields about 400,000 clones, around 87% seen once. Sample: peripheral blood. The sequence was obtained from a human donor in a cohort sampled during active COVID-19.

CDR3 protein: CAWGFFRGRKTNEKLFF. CDR3 DNA: TGTGCCTGGGGCTTCTTCAGGGGGCGGAAAACTAATGAAAAACTGTTTTTT. The rearrangement uses TRBV30 and TRBJ1-4, with TRBD1 identical over 8 bases. CDR1 and CDR2 from the germline V gene are GTSNPN and SVGIG (reference sequence). V shed 5 bases, J shed 1 base, and the junction held 12 bases outside the gene matches. CDR3 size: 17 residues. Full variable domain (outside the CDR3, taken from reference TRBV30 and TRBJ1-4): SQTIHQWPATLVQPVGSPLSLECTVEGTSNPNLYWYRQAAGRGLQLLFYSVGIGQISSEVPQNLSASRPQDRQFILSSKKLLLSDSGFYLCAWGFFRGRKTNEKLFFGSGTQLSVL.